The text below deals with one T cell receptor (beta chain). This record comes from a study of technical replicates of blood from a handful of donors. Germline trimming cut 0 bases from V and 6 bases from J; bases unmatched to any gene: 14. The CDR3 spans 19 residues. Germline-derived CDR1 and CDR2 are LGHNT and FRNRAP. Sequencing was performed with immunoSEQ multiplex PCR; in TCRdb, only in-frame clones are kept and a portion is missing. The sample has 98,000 or so clones; approximately 95% are singletons. Sequenced sample: T cells isolated from PBMCs. The receptor was derived from a human donor in good health. The chain employs TRBV12-5 and TRBJ2-7, with 13 positions matching TRBD2. DNA for the CDR3: TGTGCTAGTGGTTTGGTACTTGGGACTAGCGGGATTCAGTACGGCGAGCAGTACTTC. It encodes CASGLVLGTSGIQYGEQYF.